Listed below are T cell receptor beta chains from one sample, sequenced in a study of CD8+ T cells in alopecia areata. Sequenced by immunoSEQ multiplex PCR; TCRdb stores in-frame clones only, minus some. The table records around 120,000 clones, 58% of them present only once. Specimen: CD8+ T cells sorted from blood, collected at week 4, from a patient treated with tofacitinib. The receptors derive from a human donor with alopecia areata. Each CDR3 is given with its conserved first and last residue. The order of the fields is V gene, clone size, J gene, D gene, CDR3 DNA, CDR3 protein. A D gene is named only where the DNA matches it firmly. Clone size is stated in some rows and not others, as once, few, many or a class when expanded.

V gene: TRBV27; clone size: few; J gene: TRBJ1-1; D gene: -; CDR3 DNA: TGTGCCAGCAGTTTAGTGGGGAACACTGAAGCTTTCTTT; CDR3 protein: CASSLVGNTEAFF
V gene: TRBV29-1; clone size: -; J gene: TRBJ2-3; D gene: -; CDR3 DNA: TGCAGCGTTCATCAGGGAGATACGCAGTATTTT; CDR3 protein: CSVHQGDTQYF
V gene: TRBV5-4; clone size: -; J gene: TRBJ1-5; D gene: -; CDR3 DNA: TGTGCCAGCAGCCCCTGGGGTTGGTCGGGACGTAGCAATCAGCCCCAGCATTTT; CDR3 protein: CASSPWGWSGRSNQPQHF
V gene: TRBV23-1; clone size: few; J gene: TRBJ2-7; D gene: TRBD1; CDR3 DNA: TGCGCCAGCAGTCAATCGGCGGCAGGGGGAAATTGGTACGAGCAGTACTTC; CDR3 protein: CASSQSAAGGNWYEQYF
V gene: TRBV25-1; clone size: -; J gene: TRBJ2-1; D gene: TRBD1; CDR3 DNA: TGTGCCAGCAGTGAAAGACAGGGATTCGGAGGTGAGCAGTTCTTC; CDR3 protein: CASSERQGFGGEQFF
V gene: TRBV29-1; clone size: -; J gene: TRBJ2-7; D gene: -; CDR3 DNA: TGCAGCGTTCGTCAGGGATTCTACGAGCAGTACTTC; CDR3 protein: CSVRQGFYEQYF
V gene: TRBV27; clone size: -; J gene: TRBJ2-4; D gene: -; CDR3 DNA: TGTGCCAGCAGTTCAGACCTAGCCAAAAACATTCAGTACTTC; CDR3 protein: CASSSDLAKNIQYF
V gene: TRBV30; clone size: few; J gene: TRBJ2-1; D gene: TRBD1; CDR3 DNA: TGTGCCTGGGGGGAAGTGGGACAGGGATCCTACAATGAGCAGTTCTTC; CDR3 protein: CAWGEVGQGSYNEQFF
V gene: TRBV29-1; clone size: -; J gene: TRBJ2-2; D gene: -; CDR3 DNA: TGCAGCGTTGAATCCTATGGGGAGCTGTTTTTT; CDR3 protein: CSVESYGELFF
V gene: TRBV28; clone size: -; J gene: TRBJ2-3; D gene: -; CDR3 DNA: TGTGCCAGCTCCCTTTCACCGATGGATACGCAGTATTTT; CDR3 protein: CASSLSPMDTQYF